The following is a TCR beta chain sequence with its context. Unmatched junction bases numbered 5, after V lost 1 base and J lost 7 bases. Germline CDR1 reads SGHVS; CDR2 reads FQNEAQ. The CDR3 is 16 amino acids. Original data processing: Using reference gene primer amplification, nucleated cell counts were estimated. Data came from immunoSEQ multiplex PCR; TCRdb stores just in-frame clones and leaves some out. D and trimming were read from the DNA, whereas the V and J calls and clone size are those reported in that table. Here the sample spans around 160,000 clones, approximately 91% being singletons. The data were obtained in a study of blood T cell repertoires in COVID-19. Overall study: Acute and convalescent COVID-19 specimens originated in the United States, Italy and Spain. T cells, B-cell-depleted T cells, or PBMCs supplied cDNA or gDNA.

The genes are TRBV7-8 and TRBJ2-1; 12 bases are shared with TRBD1. Sequenced sample: peripheral blood. This clonotype originated in a human donor in a cohort sampled during active COVID-19. The CDR3 region has the DNA TGTGCCAGCAGCTTAGGAAGGGACAGGGGGCGAAATGAGCAGTTCTTC. This codes for CASSLGRDRGRNEQFF.